This T cell receptor beta chain was found in a study of cytomegalovirus exposure and HLA in healthy donors. Study-level points and caveats: A link between a missense DCLRE1C variant and TCR beta V- and J-gene trimming emerged from a later analysis.

The PCR made use of 60 Vbeta and 13 Jbeta primers. The assay was immunoSEQ multiplex PCR, and TCRdb's table has in-frame clones only and misses some. The profile shows some 180,000 clones, 10% to 15% of them singletons. About this clone itself: Antigen: not known. Because it lacks the conserved phenylalanine or tryptophan at the end, this CDR3 is likely a read error. No DNA is shown, since the ends of the CDR3 on it are uncertain; the CDR3 is the one TCRdb lists.

The germline CDR1 and CDR2 sequences are MDHEN and SYDVKM. The CDR3 is 16 amino acids long, termini counted. Sequencing used PBMCs. The chain combines TRBV28 with TRBJ2-2; the table gives TRBD2 as D, unverified against the DNA. The sequence was collected from a man aged 50-60 years in good health and CMV-seropositive. CDR3 in amino acids: CASSLSLAVRTGEMFL.